These 27 T cell receptor beta chains share one sample of origin, sequenced in a study of blood T cell repertoires in COVID-19. TCRdb keeps only in-frame clones here, not all; method: immunoSEQ multiplex PCR. The table includes 100,000 to 150,000 clones, around 87% detected once. The sequencing input was peripheral blood. The receptors were sampled from a man aged 65 to 79 with active COVID-19.

This clone was detected only a few times. Within the sample, other DNA sequences also encode this same CDR3. The chain carries TRBV6-5 and TRBJ1-2; D unresolved. The CDR3 length is 13 residues. The ends were cut back, 2 bases at V and 2 bases at J, with 6 bases in the middle. The germline gives CDR1 MNHEY, CDR2 SVGAGI. CDR3 nucleotides: TGTGCCAGCAGTTACGCCGGGAACTATGGCTACACCTTC. The encoded protein is CASSYAGNYGYTF.

The chain recombines TRBV6-5 with TRBJ1-1; 8 positions agree with TRBD1. V trimming: 7 bases; J trimming: 1 base; junction bases outside the gene matches: 5. The CDR3 consists of 14 residues. The germline CDR1 and CDR2 sequences are MNHEY and SVGAGI. CDR3 region: CASTDRGANTEAFF. Here the CDR3 DNA reads TGTGCCAGCACCGACAGGGGAGCGAACACTGAAGCTTTCTTT.

Here the CDR3 DNA reads TGTGCCAGCAGCGTAGTACCCCTCGGGACTAGCGGGAGAGGCGAGCAGTACTTC. Protein product: CASSVVPLGTSGRGEQYF. J is TRBJ2-7 and V is TRBV9; 14 bases agree with TRBD2. CDR3 size: 18 residues. Germline trimming cut 0 bases from V and 6 bases from J; bases unmatched to any gene: 11. The germline V gene has CDR1 SGDLS and CDR2 YYNGEE. The entire variable domain, with the rest obtained from reference TRBV9 and TRBJ2-7, is as follows: DSGVTQTPKHLITATGQRVTLRCSPRSGDLSVYWYQQSLDQGLQFLIQYYNGEERAKGNILERFSAQQFPDLHSELNLSSLELGDSALYFCASSVVPLGTSGRGEQYFGPGTRLTVT.

The V call is TRBV5-1, the J call TRBJ1-1; D is undetermined. There are 15 residues in the CDR3. Germline V gene sequence: CDR1 SGHRS, CDR2 YFSETQ. V gave up 0 bases and J gave up 1 base, with 10 bases separating them. CDR3 sequence (DNA): TGCGCCAGCAGCTTGGGACCATCAGGGAACACTGAAGCTTTCTTT. Protein sequence: CASSLGPSGNTEAFF.

The V call is TRBV18, the J call TRBJ1-5, with 7 bases matching TRBD1. Germline CDR1 is KGHSH and CDR2 is LQKENI. This CDR3 comprises 13 residues. Germline trimming cut 4 bases from V and 7 bases from J; bases unmatched to any gene: 4. CDR3 residues: CASSQGAEQPQHF. CDR3 DNA sequence: TGTGCCAGCTCACAGGGGGCTGAGCAGCCCCAGCATTTT.

The sample holds one count of this clone. The V and J genes are TRBV27 and TRBJ2-1; TRBD2 is a possible D gene (6 bases). Germline V lookup: CDR1 MNHEY, CDR2 SMNVEV (reference sequence). Trimming removed 5 bases from V and 5 bases from J, with 13 bases in between. The CDR3 is 14 amino acids. Written as DNA, the CDR3 is TGTGCCAGCAGTCCCCTGGACTATAACAATGAGCAGTTCTTC. It codes for CASSPLDYNNEQFF.

The rearrangement links TRBV2 to TRBJ1-1, with TRBD1 identical over 7 bases. Germline CDR1 SNHLY, CDR2 FYNNEI. CDR3 length: 14 amino acids. After removal of 7 bases from V and 1 base from J, the junction contained 6 bases not matched to a gene. The CDR3 protein is CASTLRTGNTEAFF. CDR3 coding DNA: TGTGCCAGCACCCTGCGGACAGGGAACACTGAAGCTTTCTTT. Variable domain in full (rest from reference TRBV2 and TRBJ1-1): EPEVTQTPSHQVTQMGQEVILRCVPISNHLYFYWYRQILGQKVEFLVSFYNNEISEKSEIFDDQFSVERPDGSNFTLKIRSTKLEDSAMYFCASTLRTGNTEAFFGQGTRLTVV.

V gene TRBV11-2 combines with J gene TRBJ2-3; TRBD1 aligns across 9 bases. Germline CDR1 and CDR2: SGHAT and FQNNGV. The CDR3 runs 14 residues. Unmatched junction bases numbered 4, after V lost 3 bases and J lost 6 bases. CDR3 nucleotide sequence: TGTGCCAGCAGCTTCGGGACAGGGTACGATACGCAGTATTTT. Amino acid sequence: CASSFGTGYDTQYF. Looking up the rest from reference TRBV11-2 and TRBJ2-3 gives the full variable domain: EAGVAQSPRYKIIEKRQSVAFWCNPISGHATLYWYQQILGQGPKLLIQFQNNGVVDDSQLPKDRFSAERLKGVDSTLKIQPAKLEDSAVYLCASSFGTGYDTQYFGPGTRLTVL.

The CDR3 loop is CASSSTGTGGTYEQYF. The CDR3 DNA is TGTGCCAGCAGCTCGACCGGGACAGGGGGGACCTACGAGCAGTACTTC. The chain uses TRBV6-6 and TRBJ2-7, with 11 bases that match TRBD1. CDR1 and CDR2 (germline): MNHNY, SVGAGI (reference sequence). Trimming at V came to 6 bases and at J to 2 bases, leaving 9 bases not matched to a gene. The CDR3 has 16 residues.

The rearrangement uses TRBV14 and TRBJ2-5, with 8 bases matching TRBD1. Germline V gene lookup returns CDR1 SGHDN and CDR2 FVKESK. The CDR3 consists of 14 residues. With V trimmed by 4 bases and J by 5 bases, 6 bases remained unmatched. CDR3 residues: CASSRQGAWETQYF. In DNA form, the CDR3 reads TGTGCCAGCAGCCGGCAGGGGGCGTGGGAGACCCAGTACTTC.

The V and J genes are TRBV11-2 and TRBJ2-7, with 12 bases matching TRBD2. J was trimmed by 5 bases and V by 4 bases; bases with no gene match: 12. This CDR3 has 17 amino acids. Germline V gene lookup returns CDR1 SGHAT and CDR2 FQNNGV. The CDR3 loop is CASSWGLLAGGRDEQYF. In DNA form, the CDR3 reads TGTGCCAGCAGCTGGGGCCTCCTAGCGGGAGGGCGGGACGAGCAGTACTTC.

This clone was observed a single time. The chain carries TRBV5-1 and TRBJ2-3; the match to TRBD2 covers 11 bases. CDR3 length: 16 amino acids. Germline assignment: CDR1 SGHRS and CDR2 YFSETQ. The trim removed 4 bases at V and 3 bases at J, leaving 7 bases unmatched. Here the CDR3 reads CASSVGTSGATDTQYF. CDR3 nucleotide sequence: TGCGCCAGCAGCGTGGGGACTAGCGGAGCGACAGATACGCAGTATTTT.

V gene TRBV19 combines with J gene TRBJ2-1; tentatively, D is TRBD1 (5 bases). This CDR3 is 14 amino acids long. The germline V gene has CDR1 LNHDA and CDR2 SQIVND (reference sequence). V gave up 4 bases and J gave up 7 bases, with 14 bases separating them. This CDR3 reads CASSRTWGENEQFF. The DNA of the CDR3 is TGTGCCAGTAGTAGGACCTGGGGCGAGAATGAGCAGTTCTTC.

The J gene is TRBJ1-5, the V gene TRBV6-1; no definite D call. CDR1 MNHNS and CDR2 SASEGT come from the germline V gene. Trimming removed 0 bases at V and 4 bases at J, with 7 bases between. The CDR3 is made up of 14 amino acids. CDR3 sequence: CASSEADINQPQHF. CDR3 coding DNA: TGTGCCAGCAGTGAAGCTGACATAAATCAGCCCCAGCATTTT.

The chain is built from TRBV7-3 and TRBJ2-1, with TRBD2 identical over 8 bases. Trimming cost V 4 bases and J 8 bases; bases outside gene matches: 10. The CDR3 has 15 amino acids. From germline, CDR1 is SGHTA and CDR2 FQGTGA. CDR3 region: CASSSREGPRDEQFF. The DNA of the CDR3 is TGTGCCAGCAGCTCTCGGGAGGGCCCTCGCGATGAGCAGTTCTTC.

The V gene is TRBV29-1, the J gene TRBJ2-4, with TRBD2 matching 9 bases. Looked up from germline, CDR1 is SQVTM and CDR2 is ANQGSEA. This CDR3 has 17 residues. The V segment lost 2 bases and the J segment 0 bases; nucleotides outside the gene matches: 8. CDR3 in DNA: TGCAGCGTTGAAAGGAATAGCGGGAGTGAAGCCAAAAACATTCAGTACTTC. Translation gives CSVERNSGSEAKNIQYF.

This clone was observed a handful of times. The chain employs TRBV5-1 and TRBJ1-5, with D uncertain. The V gene's germline CDR1 is SGHRS and CDR2 YFSETQ. Trimming shortened V by 0 bases and J by 4 bases, and 5 bases separated the two germline ends. The CDR3 loop spans 13 amino acids. The CDR3 protein is CASSLAGNQPQHF. The CDR3 nucleotides are TGCGCCAGCAGCTTGGCCGGGAATCAGCCCCAGCATTTT.

V is TRBV30 and J is TRBJ1-1; unclear D gene. The CDR3 has 12 residues. The germline V and J ends were trimmed by 4 bases and 4 bases, with 10 bases remaining between them. Germline assignment: CDR1 GTSNPN and CDR2 SVGIG (reference sequence). CDR3 residues: CAWKEGSTEAFF. The DNA of the CDR3 is TGTGCCTGGAAAGAGGGTTCCACTGAAGCTTTCTTT.

The chain has TRBV19 and TRBJ2-7; D gene uncertain. CDR3 length equals 15 residues. Germline V CDR1 and CDR2: LNHDA, SQIVND (reference sequence). Trimming pared 2 bases from V and 2 bases from J, leaving 13 bases between. DNA for the CDR3: TGTGCCAGTAGTATAACCCGAGCCTCTCCCTACGAGCAGTACTTC. This codes for CASSITRASPYEQYF.

The rearrangement links TRBV24-1 to TRBJ2-4; D not resolved. CDR3 length equals 17 residues. Per the germline V gene, CDR1 is KGHDR and CDR2 is SFDVKD. V lost 4 bases and J 3 bases, leaving 18 bases between the germline ends. CDR3 residues: CATSDSDPIRGKNIQYF. In nucleotides, the CDR3 is TGTGCCACCAGTGACTCCGACCCAATTCGAGGCAAAAACATTCAGTACTTC.

The rearrangement links TRBV29-1 to TRBJ2-7; a weak D match, TRBD1 (5 bases). Germline CDR1 is SQVTM and CDR2 is ANQGSEA. Trimming removed 4 bases from V and 7 bases from J, with 11 bases in between. The CDR3 is 11 amino acids. Written as DNA, the CDR3 is TGCAGCGTTGGGGCCCAGGGAGAGCAGTACTTC. Protein product: CSVGAQGEQYF.

This chain connects TRBV2 to TRBJ2-1; no reliable D call. The V gene lost 2 bases and the J gene lost 6 bases, with 11 bases spanning the gap. Germline CDR1 SNHLY, CDR2 FYNNEI. The CDR3 loop spans 14 amino acids. CDR3 loop: CASSELGLGNEQFF. CDR3 in DNA: TGTGCCAGCAGTGAACTTGGGCTCGGCAATGAGCAGTTCTTC.

The rearrangement joins TRBV27 to TRBJ2-1; 9 positions match TRBD1. CDR1 MNHEY and CDR2 SMNVEV come from the germline V gene (reference sequence). This CDR3 is built from 16 residues. With 3 bases clipped from V and 5 bases from J, the junction kept 8 bases outside the gene matches. CDR3 coding DNA: TGTGCCAGCAGTTTTTCCCGACAGGGGGGAAACAATGAGCAGTTCTTC. Translated, it gives CASSFSRQGGNNEQFF.

This sequence joins TRBV29-1 and TRBJ2-3; 8 bases line up with TRBD2. V was clipped by 5 bases and J by 6 bases; unmatched bases: 22. Germline V CDR1 and CDR2: SQVTM, ANQGSEA. The CDR3 is made up of 18 amino acids. This CDR3 reads CSVSPVTGLAGKWDTQYF. In DNA form, the CDR3 reads TGCAGCGTTTCCCCCGTGACGGGGTTAGCGGGAAAGTGGGATACGCAGTATTTT.

The chain carries TRBV5-1 and TRBJ1-6, with 9 bases that match TRBD1. This CDR3 is 14 amino acids long. In germline, CDR1 is SGHRS, CDR2 YFSETQ. The V gene end was trimmed by 8 bases and the J gene end by 7 bases; junction bases not matched to a gene: 7. The CDR3 DNA reads as TGCGCCAGTGCACAGGGGGCCGGGAATTCACCCCTCCACTTT. Its protein is CASAQGAGNSPLHF.

The chain employs TRBV30 and TRBJ1-4; D may be TRBD1 (5 bases). Germline V gene lookup returns CDR1 GTSNPN and CDR2 SVGIG (reference sequence). This CDR3 is built from 16 residues. Between the trimmed V and J ends, which lost 0 bases and 5 bases, there was a span of 16 bases. The CDR3 sequence is CAWSVLSAGSNEKLFF. The CDR3, as DNA: TGTGCCTGGAGTGTACTCTCCGCAGGGTCGAATGAAAAACTGTTTTTT.

The V and J genes are TRBV18 and TRBJ2-7; TRBD1 might be the D (6 bases). CDR1 and CDR2 from the germline V gene are KGHSH and LQKENI. CDR3 length: 15 amino acids. V was cut by 6 bases and J by 2 bases, with 17 bases left in between. For the CDR3, the DNA is TGTGCCAGCTCCCTGGGGGCGGGTTCCCCCTACGAGCAGTACTTC. Protein product: CASSLGAGSPYEQYF.